This is a list of T cell receptor beta chains from one sample in a study of blood T cell repertoires in COVID-19. Profiled with immunoSEQ multiplex PCR; TCRdb holds only in-frame clones, not every one. The sample contains some 390,000 clones, more than 80% of which appear only once. The material sequenced was PBMCs or T cells enriched from blood (not recorded which). The receptors originated from a man aged 30 to 39 who had recovered from COVID-19. CDR3s include the opening cysteine and the closing phenylalanine or tryptophan. The D gene is left open where the match is weak. Size values are once, few and many counts, or a class for expanded clones, and some rows have none.

V gene	D gene	clone size	J gene	CDR3 protein	CDR3 DNA
TRBV6-5	-	-	TRBJ1-2	CASSYSSQGGYGYTF	TGTGCCAGCAGTTACTCGAGTCAGGGCGGCTATGGCTACACCTTC
TRBV6-5	-	-	TRBJ2-7	CASSYLQGPTTSEQYF	TGTGCCAGCAGTTACCTGCAGGGGCCGACAACCTCCGAGCAGTACTTC
TRBV5-4	-	-	TRBJ2-1	CASSLDRGGYNEQFF	TGTGCCAGCAGCTTGGACAGGGGGGGCTACAATGAGCAGTTCTTC
TRBV7-2	TRBD2	-	TRBJ2-3	CASSKPGLAGGADTQYF	TGTGCCAGCAGCAAACCGGGACTAGCGGGAGGGGCAGATACGCAGTATTTT
TRBV27	-	-	TRBJ1-1	CASSLTGGSGTEAFF	TGTGCCAGCAGTTTGACAGGAGGTAGTGGGACTGAAGCTTTCTTT
TRBV2	TRBD2	-	TRBJ2-3	CASSPMTSGSADTQYF	TGTGCCAGCAGTCCGATGACTAGCGGGAGTGCAGATACGCAGTATTTT
TRBV5-1	-	-	TRBJ2-2	CASSLRSTTNTGELFF	TGCGCCAGCAGCTTGCGTTCAACAACGAACACCGGGGAGCTGTTTTTT
TRBV19	-	-	TRBJ2-1	CASRATGPRKFF	TGTGCCAGTAGGGCTACCGGCCCTAGGAAGTTCTTC
TRBV2	-	few	TRBJ1-5	CASSPEGVSNQPQHF	TGTGCCAGCAGTCCCGAGGGGGTAAGCAATCAGCCCCAGCATTTT
TRBV11-2	TRBD1	-	TRBJ1-2	CASSFSPGQGFGGYTF	TGTGCCAGCAGCTTCAGTCCGGGACAGGGGTTTGGCGGCTACACCTTC
TRBV19	TRBD2	-	TRBJ2-1	CASMTSGKGSYNEQFF	TGTGCCAGCATGACTAGCGGGAAAGGGTCCTACAATGAGCAGTTCTTC
TRBV24-1	-	-	TRBJ1-2	CATSETGTYGYTF	TGTGCCACCAGTGAAACGGGAACCTATGGCTACACCTTC
TRBV5-4	-	-	TRBJ2-7	CASSLRRQGGYEQYF	TGTGCCAGCAGCTTGCGTCGTCAGGGGGGCTACGAGCAGTACTTC
TRBV11-2	TRBD1	-	TRBJ1-5	CASSRTGGSQPQHF	TGTGCCAGCAGCCGAACAGGGGGCAGCCAGCCCCAGCATTTT
TRBV6-2/TRBV6-3	TRBD1	-	TRBJ1-4	CASSNLRPGTGDGKLFF	TGTGCCAGCAGTAATCTAAGACCCGGGACAGGGGACGGAAAACTGTTTTTT
TRBV10-3	-	-	TRBJ2-7	CAISERGYEQYF	TGTGCCATCAGTGAGAGGGGTTACGAGCAGTACTTC
TRBV6-5	TRBD1	-	TRBJ2-7	CASSYSTGQGFYEQYF	TGTGCCAGCAGTTACTCGACGGGACAGGGGTTCTACGAGCAGTACTTC
TRBV28	-	-	TRBJ1-1	CASSLQGPEAFF	TGTGCCAGCAGTTTACAGGGGCCTGAAGCTTTCTTT
TRBV2	-	-	TRBJ2-3	CASIGTSDTQYF	TGTGCCAGCATAGGGACTTCAGATACGCAGTATTTT
TRBV5-1	TRBD1	-	TRBJ1-2	CASRKETGMNYGYTF	TGCGCCAGCAGGAAGGAGACAGGGATGAACTATGGCTACACCTTC
TRBV28	-	-	TRBJ2-3	CASSPQWVAPSDTQYF	TGTGCCAGCAGTCCCCAATGGGTAGCGCCCTCAGATACGCAGTATTTT
TRBV6-4	TRBD1	once	TRBJ1-6	CASRGQGENSPLHF	TGTGCCAGCAGGGGACAGGGTGAGAATTCACCCCTCCACTTT
TRBV6-5	-	-	TRBJ2-2	CASRTAGSTGELFF	TGTGCCAGCAGAACCGCGGGATCGACCGGGGAGCTGTTTTTT
TRBV19	-	-	TRBJ2-1	CASSIGEWVSYNEQFF	TGTGCCAGTAGTATCGGGGAATGGGTCTCCTACAATGAGCAGTTCTTC
TRBV19	-	-	TRBJ2-3	CASSIVAADTQYF	TGTGCCAGTAGTATAGTCGCGGCAGATACGCAGTATTTT
TRBV11-2	-	-	TRBJ1-1	CASSPDLRNTEAFF	TGTGCCAGCAGCCCCGATCTGAGGAACACTGAAGCTTTCTTT
TRBV10-2	TRBD1	-	TRBJ1-5	CASNPGQGQPQHF	TGCGCCAGCAACCCGGGACAGGGTCAGCCCCAGCATTTT
TRBV4-1	TRBD2	-	TRBJ2-7	CASSQGLAYEQYF	TGCGCCAGCAGCCAGGGACTAGCTTACGAGCAGTACTTC
TRBV5-4	TRBD1	-	TRBJ2-3	CASSAWDRGTDTQYF	TGTGCCAGCAGCGCGTGGGACAGGGGCACAGATACGCAGTATTTT
TRBV10-3	-	-	TRBJ2-1	CAISESTAYNEQFF	TGTGCCATCAGTGAGTCGACAGCCTACAATGAGCAGTTCTTC
TRBV11-2	-	-	TRBJ1-4	CASSLQAAGTNEKLFF	TGTGCCAGCAGCTTACAGGCAGCCGGAACTAATGAAAAACTGTTTTTT
TRBV3-1/TRBV3-2	TRBD2	-	TRBJ2-2	CASRTSGRGELFF	TGTGCCAGCAGGACTAGCGGGAGAGGGGAGCTGTTTTTT
TRBV15	TRBD1	-	TRBJ1-5	CATSKLDRGNQPQHF	TGTGCCACCAGCAAGCTGGACAGGGGGAATCAGCCCCAGCATTTT
TRBV7-8	-	-	TRBJ1-6	CASSLDQGSYNSPLHF	TGTGCCAGCAGCTTAGATCAGGGGAGTTATAATTCACCCCTCCACTTT
TRBV24-1	TRBD1	-	TRBJ1-2	CATSDFTGGYGYTF	TGTGCCACCAGTGATTTTACAGGGGGCTATGGCTACACCTTC
TRBV2	-	-	TRBJ2-7	CASSDAPRSSYEQYF	TGTGCCAGCAGTGATGCGCCTAGGAGCTCCTACGAGCAGTACTTC
TRBV12-3/TRBV12-4	TRBD1	once	TRBJ2-2	CAGGQGNTGELFF	TGTGCCGGGGGACAGGGGAACACCGGGGAGCTGTTTTTT
TRBV27	-	few	TRBJ1-5	CASGRTGEQPQHF	TGTGCCAGCGGCCGAACAGGCGAGCAGCCCCAGCATTTT
TRBV28	-	once	TRBJ1-2	CASSYSQGRNGYTF	TGTGCCAGCAGTTATTCACAGGGTAGGAATGGCTACACCTTC
TRBV30	-	-	TRBJ1-5	CAWNTLGGQPQHF	TGTGCCTGGAACACCCTGGGAGGGCAGCCCCAGCATTTT